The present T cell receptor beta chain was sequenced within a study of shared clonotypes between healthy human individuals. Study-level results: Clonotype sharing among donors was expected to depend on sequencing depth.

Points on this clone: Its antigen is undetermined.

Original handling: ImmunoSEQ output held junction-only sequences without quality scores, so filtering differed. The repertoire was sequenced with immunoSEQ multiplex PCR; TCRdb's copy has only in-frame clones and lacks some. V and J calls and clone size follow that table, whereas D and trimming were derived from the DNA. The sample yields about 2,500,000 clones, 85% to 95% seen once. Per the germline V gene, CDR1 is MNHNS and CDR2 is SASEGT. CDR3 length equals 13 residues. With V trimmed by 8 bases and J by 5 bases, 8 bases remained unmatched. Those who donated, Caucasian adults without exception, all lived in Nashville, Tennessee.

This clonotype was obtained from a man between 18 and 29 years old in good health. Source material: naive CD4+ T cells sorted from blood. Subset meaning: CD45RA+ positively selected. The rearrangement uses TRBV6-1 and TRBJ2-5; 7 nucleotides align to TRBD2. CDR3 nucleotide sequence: TGTGCCAGCCGGGACGGGGGGATGGAGACCCAGTACTTC. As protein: CASRDGGMETQYF.